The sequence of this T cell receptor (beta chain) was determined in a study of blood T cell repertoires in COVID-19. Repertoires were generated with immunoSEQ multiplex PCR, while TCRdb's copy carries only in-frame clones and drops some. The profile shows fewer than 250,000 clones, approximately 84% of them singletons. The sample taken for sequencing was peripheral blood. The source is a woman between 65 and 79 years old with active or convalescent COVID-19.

Here the CDR3 reads CASSLPGTGNSPLHF. CDR3 bases: TGTGCCAGCAGCCTTCCCGGGACAGGGAATTCACCCCTCCACTTT. This chain connects TRBV3-1 (or the pseudogene TRBV3-2) to TRBJ1-6; TRBD1 matches at 9 bases. Germline V gene data show CDR1 as LGHDT and CDR2 as YNNKEL (reference sequence). CDR3 length: 15 amino acids. V shed 4 bases and J 7 bases; nucleotides not matched to a gene: 5.